This entry describes one TCR beta chain. The antigen remains undetermined. Each CDR3 protein gets one entry after TCRdb re-called the 5' RACE reads with MiXCR. In the table there are 400,000 to 450,000 distinct CDR3 sequences, 15% to 20% of which are singletons. The data derive from a study of T-cell memory formation after mild COVID-19. Study results and limitations: There was no confirmation that second-wave clones peaking on day 37 were SARS-CoV-2 specific.

The CDR3 covers 14 residues. Trimming stripped 4 bases from V and 10 bases from J, with 18 bases between. CDR1 SGHDT and CDR2 YYEEEE come from the germline V gene. The genes are TRBV5-6 and TRBJ2-1, with D maybe TRBD2 (5 bases). The sequencing input was PBMCs or a T cell subset sorted from them (not recorded which). The TCR was taken from a man aged 18 to 29 who had mild COVID-19 (a few samples of this study predate the infection). Cell type and time point are not known. This chain's CDR3 is CASSDAGTLGEQFF. CDR3 in DNA: TGTGCCAGCAGCGACGCGGGCACACTCGGAGAGCAGTTCTTC.